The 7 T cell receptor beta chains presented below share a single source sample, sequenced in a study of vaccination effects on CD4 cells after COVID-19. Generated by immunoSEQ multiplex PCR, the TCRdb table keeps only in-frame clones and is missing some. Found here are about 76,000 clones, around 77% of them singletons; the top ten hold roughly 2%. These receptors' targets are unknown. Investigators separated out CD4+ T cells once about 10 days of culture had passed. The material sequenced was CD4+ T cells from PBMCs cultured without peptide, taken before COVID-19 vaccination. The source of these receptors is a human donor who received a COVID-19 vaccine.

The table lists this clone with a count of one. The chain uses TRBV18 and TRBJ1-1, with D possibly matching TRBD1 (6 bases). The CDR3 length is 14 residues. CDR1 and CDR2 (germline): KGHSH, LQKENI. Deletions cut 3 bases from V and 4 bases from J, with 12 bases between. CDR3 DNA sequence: TGTGCCAGCTCACCGCAGGGGTTGGTCACTGAAGCTTTCTTT. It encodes CASSPQGLVTEAFF.

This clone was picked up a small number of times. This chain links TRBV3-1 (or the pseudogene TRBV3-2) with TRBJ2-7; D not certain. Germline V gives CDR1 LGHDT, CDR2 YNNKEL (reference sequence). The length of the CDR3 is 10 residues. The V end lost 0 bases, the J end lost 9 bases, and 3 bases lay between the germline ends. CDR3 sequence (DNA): TGTGCCAGCAGCCAAGATTGGCAGTACGTC. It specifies CASSQDWQYV.

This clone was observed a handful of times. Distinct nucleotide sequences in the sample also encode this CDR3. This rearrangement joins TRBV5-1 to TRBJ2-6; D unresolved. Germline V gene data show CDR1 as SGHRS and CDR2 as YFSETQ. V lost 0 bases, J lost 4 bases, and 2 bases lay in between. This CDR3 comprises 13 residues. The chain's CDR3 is CASSLAGANVLTF. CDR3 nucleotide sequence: TGCGCCAGCAGCTTGGCAGGGGCCAACGTCCTGACTTTC.

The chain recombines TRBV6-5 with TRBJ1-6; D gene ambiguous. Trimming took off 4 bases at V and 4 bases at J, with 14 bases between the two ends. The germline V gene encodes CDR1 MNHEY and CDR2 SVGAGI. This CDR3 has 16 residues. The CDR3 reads CASSSPNFPYNSPLHF. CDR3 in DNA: TGTGCCAGCAGTTCCCCGAACTTTCCTTATAATTCACCCCTCCACTTT.

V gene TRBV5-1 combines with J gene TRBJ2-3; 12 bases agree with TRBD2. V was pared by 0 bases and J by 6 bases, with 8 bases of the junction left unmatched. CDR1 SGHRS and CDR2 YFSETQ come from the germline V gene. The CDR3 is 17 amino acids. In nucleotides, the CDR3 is TGCGCCAGCAGCTTGGCCGGGCTAGCGGGGGGGCCCGATACGCAGTATTTT. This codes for CASSLAGLAGGPDTQYF.

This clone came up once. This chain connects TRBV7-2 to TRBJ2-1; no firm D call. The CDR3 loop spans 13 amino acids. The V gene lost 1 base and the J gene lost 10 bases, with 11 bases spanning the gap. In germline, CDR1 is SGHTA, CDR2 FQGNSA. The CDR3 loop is CASSLGPSEEQFF. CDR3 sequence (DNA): TGTGCCAGCAGCTTAGGCCCGAGCGAAGAGCAGTTCTTC.

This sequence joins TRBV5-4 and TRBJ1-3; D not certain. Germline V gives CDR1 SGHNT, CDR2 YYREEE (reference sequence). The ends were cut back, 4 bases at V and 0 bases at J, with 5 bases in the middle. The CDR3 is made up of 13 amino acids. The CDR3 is CASSPGSGNTIYF. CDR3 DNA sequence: TGTGCCAGCAGCCCAGGCTCTGGAAACACCATATATTTT.